The 32 T cell receptor beta chains below were found in one sample sequenced in a study of radiation and T cells in renal cell carcinoma. Time point here: baseline pretreatment blood. Described treatment: 15 Gy SBRT to primary tumor, nephrectomy 4 weeks later. Libraries were prepared by immunoSEQ multiplex PCR; TCRdb keeps only in-frame clonotypes and omits some of them. Seen here are tens of thousands of clones, 82% observed once, and the top ten hold roughly 6.8%. Sequenced material: blood, taken from a patient whose treatment included radiotherapy and nephrectomy. These receptors were taken from a man aged 55 to 70 with renal cell carcinoma.

This clone has a handful of counts. The V gene is TRBV4-1, the J gene TRBJ2-5; D might be TRBD2 (5 bases). Germline-derived CDR1 and CDR2 are MGHRA and YSYEKL. The CDR3 has 14 residues. V shed 0 bases and J shed 5 bases, with 10 bases lying between them. The DNA of the CDR3 is TGCGCCAGCAGCCAAGATAACGACTACGAGACCCAGTACTTC. Translated: CASSQDNDYETQYF.

The chain links TRBV7-2 to TRBJ2-3; 7 bases align to TRBD2. Germline V gene lookup returns CDR1 SGHTA and CDR2 FQGNSA. CDR3 size: 17 residues. V lost 5 bases and J lost 0; bases outside the gene matches: 11. CDR3 sequence (DNA): TGTGCCAGCAGCCACCGCCGGGGGGTGGGGAGCACAGATACGCAGTATTTT. Translating gives CASSHRRGVGSTDTQYF.

This chain links TRBV15 with TRBJ2-2, with 7 bases matching TRBD2. J gave up 2 bases and V 0 bases, and 15 bases lay outside the gene matches. The CDR3 consists of 20 residues. Germline V gene lookup returns CDR1 LNHNV and CDR2 YYDKDF (reference sequence). The CDR3 region has the DNA TGTGCCACCAGCAGAGATAAGTGGGGCGGGACTATCCTTAACACCGGGGAGCTGTTTTTT. It is translated as CATSRDKWGGTILNTGELFF.

The rearrangement joins TRBV7-9 to TRBJ1-4; 7 nucleotides align to TRBD1. The trim removed 6 bases at V and 0 bases at J, leaving 4 bases unmatched. Germline loops: CDR1 SEHNR, CDR2 FQNEAQ (reference sequence). The CDR3 is 15 amino acids. The CDR3 region is CASSPGTATNEKLFF. In DNA, the CDR3 is TGTGCCAGCAGTCCGGGGACAGCAACTAATGAAAAACTGTTTTTT.

This chain uses TRBV7-3 with TRBJ1-1; D remains ambiguous. V was cut by 7 bases and J by 3 bases, with 12 bases left in between. The germline V gene has CDR1 SGHTA and CDR2 FQGTGA. The CDR3 sequence is 13 residues long. In DNA form, the CDR3 reads TGTGCCAGCATGCGAAGTCTTTACACTGAAGCTTTCTTT. Its protein product is CASMRSLYTEAFF.

The chain carries TRBV10-3 and TRBJ2-7; possible D gene TRBD1, 6 bases. This CDR3 region has 14 residues. Germline-derived CDR1 and CDR2 are ENHRY and SYGVKD. Trimming stripped 7 bases from V and 6 bases from J, with 19 bases between. The CDR3 reads CAITPQGTGVEQYF. As DNA, the CDR3 is TGTGCCATCACTCCACAGGGAACAGGAGTCGAGCAGTACTTC.

V is TRBV10-1 and J is TRBJ2-3; weak D call: TRBD2 (5 bases). This CDR3 comprises 10 residues. Per germline, CDR1 WNHNN and CDR2 SYGVQD (reference sequence). Trimming shortened V by 2 bases and J by 11 bases, and 5 bases separated the two germline ends. The CDR3 nucleotides are TGCGCCAGCAGTGAGCGGGGGCAGTATTTT. This gives the protein CASSERGQYF.

This clone showed up just once. The chain has TRBV15 and TRBJ2-5, with D unclear. The CDR3 covers 11 residues. From germline, CDR1 is LNHNV and CDR2 YYDKDF (reference sequence). The V gene lost 5 bases and the J gene lost 5 bases, with 6 bases spanning the gap. The CDR3 DNA follows: TGTGCCACCAGCCTCCGTGAGACCCAGTACTTC. Residues: CATSLRETQYF.

This clone has ten or more counts. The genes are TRBV19 and TRBJ2-7; 14 bases are shared with TRBD2. Germline trimming cut 5 bases from V and 3 bases from J; bases unmatched to any gene: 3. The CDR3 consists of 15 residues. Germline V gene lookup returns CDR1 LNHDA and CDR2 SQIVND (reference sequence). In DNA, the CDR3 is TGTGCCAGTAGTCGACTAGCGGGAGGGAACTACGAGCAGTACTTC. It is translated as CASSRLAGGNYEQYF.

This clone was counted between two and nine times. Additional DNA sequences in this sample encode the identical CDR3. This chain joins TRBV6-1 and TRBJ1-1; D unclear. The CDR3 runs 13 residues. With 2 bases removed from V and 2 bases from J, the gap between germline ends came to 6 bases. Germline V lookup: CDR1 MNHNS, CDR2 SASEGT. For the CDR3, the DNA is TGTGCCAGCAGTGAACAAGGTAACACTGAAGCTTTCTTT. Protein: CASSEQGNTEAFF.

This clone was seen only a few times. The V call is TRBV7-9, the J call TRBJ2-7; D gene unclear. The CDR3 spans 14 residues. V lost 5 bases to trimming and J lost 0 bases, with 11 bases between them. CDR1 SEHNR and CDR2 FQNEAQ come from the germline V gene (reference sequence). The CDR3, as DNA: TGTGCCAGCAGCCCCCGGTTGGACTCCTACGAGCAGTACTTC. It encodes CASSPRLDSYEQYF.

The genes are TRBV9 and TRBJ2-2; 7 nucleotides match TRBD2. Per the germline V gene, CDR1 is SGDLS and CDR2 is YYNGEE. The CDR3 is 16 amino acids. The J segment lost 0 bases and the V segment lost 3 bases, leaving 5 bases of the junction unmatched. CDR3 coding DNA: TGTGCCAGCAGCGCCAGGGACTACCCGAACACCGGGGAGCTGTTTTTT. Residues: CASSARDYPNTGELFF.

The chain joins TRBV7-9 to TRBJ2-1; D assignment may be TRBD1 or TRBD2 (5 bases each). CDR3 length: 15 residues. V was clipped by 4 bases and J by 5 bases, with 15 bases between them. Germline loops: CDR1 SEHNR, CDR2 FQNEAQ (reference sequence). CDR3 coding DNA: TGTGCCAGCAGCTCCCAGTGGGACCAGGACAATGAGCAGTTCTTC. Its translation is CASSSQWDQDNEQFF.

This clone appeared a single time. The rearrangement uses TRBV11-2 and TRBJ2-1; D call uncertain. Between the trimmed V and J ends, which lost 4 bases and 5 bases, there was a span of 9 bases. Germline CDR1 SGHAT, CDR2 FQNNGV. This CDR3 is built from 13 residues. The CDR3, as DNA: TGTGCCAGCAGCTCCCTTACCGACAATGAGCAGTTCTTC. Its translation is CASSSLTDNEQFF. Using reference TRBV11-2 and TRBJ2-1 for the parts outside the CDR3, the full variable domain is EAGVAQSPRYKIIEKRQSVAFWCNPISGHATLYWYQQILGQGPKLLIQFQNNGVVDDSQLPKDRFSAERLKGVDSTLKIQPAKLEDSAVYLCASSSLTDNEQFFGPGTRLTVL.

This chain uses TRBV19 with TRBJ2-2; TRBD2 matches 7 bases. The J segment lost 4 bases and the V segment lost 3 bases, leaving 11 bases of the junction unmatched. This CDR3 has 17 residues. Looked up from germline, CDR1 is LNHDA and CDR2 is SQIVND (reference sequence). Here the CDR3 reads CASSIRGLAGSTGELFF. The CDR3 region has the DNA TGTGCCAGTAGTATCCGAGGGTTAGCGGGCAGCACCGGGGAGCTGTTTTTT.

The chain's CDR3 is CASSAGLAKVYEQYF. CDR3 nucleotides: TGTGCCAGCAGCGCCGGACTAGCGAAGGTCTACGAGCAGTACTTC. The chain couples TRBV5-5 to TRBJ2-7; 9 bases fit TRBD2. This CDR3 has 15 residues. Germline V gene sequence: CDR1 SGHKS, CDR2 YYEKEE (reference sequence). The V and J ends lost 4 bases and 3 bases, in that order; junction bases with no gene match: 8.

The chain uses TRBV30 and TRBJ1-5, with 9 bases fitting TRBD1. Germline loops: CDR1 GTSNPN, CDR2 SVGIG (reference sequence). Trimming at V came to 4 bases and at J to 6 bases, leaving 10 bases not matched to a gene. The CDR3 is made up of 15 amino acids. As DNA, the CDR3 is TGTGCCTGGAAGAGCGGGACAGGGACTCCTCAGCCCCAGCATTTT. This gives the protein CAWKSGTGTPQPQHF. The full variable domain, completed using reference TRBV30 and TRBJ1-5, is SQTIHQWPATLVQPVGSPLSLECTVEGTSNPNLYWYRQAAGRGLQLLFYSVGIGQISSEVPQNLSASRPQDRQFILSSKKLLLSDSGFYLCAWKSGTGTPQPQHFGDGTRLSIL.

The chain couples TRBV5-1 to TRBJ2-7; D gene uncertain. Between the trimmed V and J ends, which lost 2 bases and 4 bases, there was a span of 19 bases. Germline V gene data show CDR1 as SGHRS and CDR2 as YFSETQ. The CDR3 runs 16 residues. The CDR3 region is CASSLTLDPGKYEQYF. CDR3 bases: TGCGCCAGCAGCTTAACCCTGGACCCCGGCAAATACGAGCAGTACTTC.

The chain is built from TRBV28 and TRBJ2-7, with 8 nucleotides matching TRBD2. V shed 6 bases and J 6 bases; nucleotides not matched to a gene: 19. The CDR3 has 17 amino acids. Germline assignment: CDR1 MDHEN and CDR2 SYDVKM. This CDR3 reads CASRPPGLGMEGGEQYF. CDR3 nucleotide sequence: TGTGCCAGCAGACCTCCGGGACTAGGGATGGAGGGGGGCGAGCAGTACTTC.

In its sample, this clone was seen once. The J gene is TRBJ2-1, the V gene TRBV28; 10 nucleotides match TRBD1. The V gene's germline CDR1 is MDHEN and CDR2 SYDVKM. The CDR3 sequence is 15 residues long. The junction had 8 bases not matched to a gene; V was cut back by 2 bases and J by 10 bases. The DNA for the CDR3 is TGTGCCAGCAGTTTAACCGGGACAGGGGTTCGGGAGCAGTTCTTC. Translated: CASSLTGTGVREQFF.

This clone was seen a few times. The CDR3 nucleotides read TGTGCCAGCAGTTCTCAAGACTACGAGCAGTACTTC. Amino acids: CASSSQDYEQYF. The chain recombines TRBV27 with TRBJ2-7; D unresolved. Germline CDR1 reads MNHEY; CDR2 reads SMNVEV (reference sequence). This CDR3 has 12 amino acids. V was pared by 4 bases and J by 3 bases, with 7 bases between.

The chain recombines TRBV6-1 with TRBJ2-3; TRBD1 matches 9 bases. J lost 0 bases, V lost 7 bases, and 5 bases had no gene match. Germline lookup yields CDR1 MNHNS and CDR2 SASEGT. The CDR3 runs to 15 residues. The CDR3 DNA sequence: TGTGCCAGCAACTACAGGGGGCTTAGCACAGATACGCAGTATTTT. Protein product: CASNYRGLSTDTQYF.

The chain recombines TRBV15 with TRBJ1-4, with D tentatively TRBD1 (5 bases). V shed 5 bases and J shed 6 bases, with 16 bases lying between them. The CDR3 runs 15 residues. Germline V CDR1 and CDR2: LNHNV, YYDKDF (reference sequence). CDR3 sequence: CATSPRGRGDEKLFF. The CDR3 nucleotides are TGTGCCACCAGCCCGAGGGGCCGAGGGGATGAAAAACTGTTTTTT. The full variable domain, its missing parts supplied by reference TRBV15 and TRBJ1-4, is DAMVIQNPRYQVTQFGKPVTLSCSQTLNHNVMYWYQQKSSQAPKLLFHYYDKDFNNEADTPDNFQSRRPNTSFCFLDIRSPGLGDTAMYLCATSPRGRGDEKLFFGSGTQLSVL.

The chain carries TRBV2 and TRBJ2-5; D perhaps matches TRBD2 (6 bases). CDR1 is SNHLY and CDR2 is FYNNEI in the germline V gene. The CDR3 extends over 13 amino acids. The V end was cut by 7 bases, the J end by 4 bases, with 13 bases between. The CDR3 region is CASNSGTRETQYF. CDR3 in DNA: TGTGCCAGCAATTCCGGGACTCGAGAGACCCAGTACTTC.

This chain links TRBV27 with TRBJ1-2; TRBD1 agrees at 10 bases. After removal of 6 bases from V and 2 bases from J, the junction contained 9 bases not matched to a gene. Germline lookup yields CDR1 MNHEY and CDR2 SMNVEV (reference sequence). The CDR3 is 16 residues long. CDR3 loop: CASSQDRGTSNYGYTF. CDR3 nucleotides: TGTGCCAGCAGCCAGGACAGGGGGACATCGAACTATGGCTACACCTTC.

J is TRBJ2-1 and V is TRBV7-9; D call uncertain. Trimming took 7 bases from V and 0 from J, leaving 10 bases between them. Per germline, CDR1 SEHNR and CDR2 FQNEAQ (reference sequence). The CDR3 consists of 14 residues. Written as DNA, the CDR3 is TGTGCCAGCACCACTACCCGCTCCTACAATGAGCAGTTCTTC. Its protein is CASTTTRSYNEQFF.

This clone was counted a few times. The J gene is TRBJ2-7, the V gene TRBV4-2; D is undetermined. V lost 3 bases and J 0 bases, leaving 24 bases between the germline ends. CDR1 and CDR2 from the germline V gene are LGHNA and YNFKEQ. The CDR3 covers 19 residues. CDR3 bases: TGTGCCAGCAGCCAGTCCACCCTCATTTTTGACGGTCTCTCCTACGAGCAGTACTTC. Translated: CASSQSTLIFDGLSYEQYF.

This clone was counted a single time. This chain uses TRBV7-8 with TRBJ2-6; tentatively, D is TRBD2 (5 bases). There are 17 residues in the CDR3. CDR1 is SGHVS and CDR2 is FQNEAQ in the germline V gene. V was shortened by 2 bases and J by 11 bases, with 22 bases between the two germline ends. CDR3 region: CASSLSNVPRGPDVLTF. In DNA, the CDR3 is TGTGCCAGCAGCTTATCTAACGTCCCCAGAGGGCCCGACGTCCTGACTTTC.

The chain combines TRBV13 with TRBJ1-1; 7 positions agree with TRBD1. V gave up 5 bases and J gave up 0 bases; unmatched junction bases: 6. The CDR3 runs to 15 residues. In germline, CDR1 is PRHDT, CDR2 FYEKMQ (reference sequence). The CDR3 DNA is TGTGCCAGCAGCCCTTGGACAGGTCTGAACACTGAAGCTTTCTTT. It is translated as CASSPWTGLNTEAFF.

In its sample, this clone was seen once. This sequence joins TRBV9 and TRBJ2-1, with 11 bases lining up with TRBD2. The germline CDR1 and CDR2 sequences are SGDLS and YYNGEE. V was clipped by 3 bases and J by 2 bases; unmatched bases: 4. CDR3 length: 16 residues. The CDR3 DNA sequence: TGTGCCAGCAGCGCTAAACTAGCGGGGGCCTACAATGAGCAGTTCTTC. Translated: CASSAKLAGAYNEQFF.

CDR3 sequence (DNA): TGTGCCAGTAGTCAGAGCCTCCGGGACAGGGCCCTCTATGGCTACACCTTC. This encodes CASSQSLRDRALYGYTF. The genes are TRBV19 and TRBJ1-2; 9 bases are shared with TRBD1. Germline trimming cut 5 bases from V and 4 bases from J; bases unmatched to any gene: 14. This CDR3 has 17 residues. Looked up from germline, CDR1 is LNHDA and CDR2 is SQIVND (reference sequence). The entire variable domain, with the rest obtained from reference TRBV19 and TRBJ1-2, is as follows: DGGITQSPKYLFRKEGQNVTLSCEQNLNHDAMYWYRQDPGQGLRLIYYSQIVNDFQKGDIAEGYSVSREKKESFPLTVTSAQKNPTAFYLCASSQSLRDRALYGYTFGSGTRLTVV.

This chain uses TRBV6-6 with TRBJ2-1, with a weak D call TRBD1 (5 bases). CDR3 length: 13 amino acids. The V end lost 0 bases, the J end lost 9 bases, and 9 bases lay between the germline ends. Germline CDR1 reads MNHNY; CDR2 reads SVGAGI (reference sequence). CDR3 residues: CASSYSGQTEQFF. In DNA, the CDR3 is TGTGCCAGCAGTTACTCGGGGCAGACTGAGCAGTTCTTC.